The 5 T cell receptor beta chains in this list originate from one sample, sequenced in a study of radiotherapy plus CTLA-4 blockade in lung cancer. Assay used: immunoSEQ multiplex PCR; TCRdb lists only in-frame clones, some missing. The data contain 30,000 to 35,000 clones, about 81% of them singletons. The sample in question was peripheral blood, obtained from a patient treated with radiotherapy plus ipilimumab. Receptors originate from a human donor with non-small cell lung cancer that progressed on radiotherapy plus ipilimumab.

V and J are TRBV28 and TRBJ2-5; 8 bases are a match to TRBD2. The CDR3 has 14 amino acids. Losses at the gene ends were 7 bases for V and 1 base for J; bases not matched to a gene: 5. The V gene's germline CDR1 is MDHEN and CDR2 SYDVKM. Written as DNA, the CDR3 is TGTGCCAGCACAATAGCGGGGACCCAAGAGACCCAGTACTTC. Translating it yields CASTIAGTQETQYF.

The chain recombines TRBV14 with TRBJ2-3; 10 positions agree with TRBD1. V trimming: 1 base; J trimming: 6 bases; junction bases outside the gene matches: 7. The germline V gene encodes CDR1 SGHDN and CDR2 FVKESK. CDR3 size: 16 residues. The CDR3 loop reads CASSQAGTGVWDTQYF. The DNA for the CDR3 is TGTGCCAGCAGCCAAGCCGGGACAGGGGTATGGGATACGCAGTATTTT.

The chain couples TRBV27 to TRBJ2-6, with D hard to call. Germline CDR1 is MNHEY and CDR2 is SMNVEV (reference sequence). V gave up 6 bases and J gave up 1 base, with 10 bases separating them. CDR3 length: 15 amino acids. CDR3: CASSADGSGANVLTF. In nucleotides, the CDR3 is TGTGCCAGCAGCGCTGACGGGTCTGGGGCCAACGTCCTGACTTTC.

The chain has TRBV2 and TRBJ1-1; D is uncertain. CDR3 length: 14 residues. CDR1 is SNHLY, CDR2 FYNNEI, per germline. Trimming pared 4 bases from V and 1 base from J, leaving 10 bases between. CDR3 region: CASSGVAGNTEAFF. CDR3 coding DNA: TGTGCCAGCAGTGGAGTCGCAGGGAACACTGAAGCTTTCTTT.

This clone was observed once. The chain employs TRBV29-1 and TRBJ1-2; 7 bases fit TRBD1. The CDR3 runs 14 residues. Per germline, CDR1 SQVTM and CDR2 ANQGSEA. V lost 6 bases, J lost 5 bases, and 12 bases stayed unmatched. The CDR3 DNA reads TGCAGCGTGAGCGAGCCGGGACAGAAGTATGGCTACACCTTC. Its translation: CSVSEPGQKYGYTF.